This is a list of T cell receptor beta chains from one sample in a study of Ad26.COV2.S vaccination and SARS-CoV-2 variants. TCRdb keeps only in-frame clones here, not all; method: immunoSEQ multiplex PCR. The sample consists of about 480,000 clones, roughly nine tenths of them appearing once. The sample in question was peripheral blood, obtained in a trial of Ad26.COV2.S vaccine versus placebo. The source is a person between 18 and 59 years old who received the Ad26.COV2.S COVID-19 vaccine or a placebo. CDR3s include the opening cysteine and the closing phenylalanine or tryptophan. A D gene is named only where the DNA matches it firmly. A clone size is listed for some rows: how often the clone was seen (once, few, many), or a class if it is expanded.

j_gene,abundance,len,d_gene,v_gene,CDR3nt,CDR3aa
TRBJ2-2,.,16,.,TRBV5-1,TGCGCCAGCAGCTTGTCGCAGGTCTCGGTCACCGGGGAGCTGTTTTTT,CASSLSQVSVTGELFF
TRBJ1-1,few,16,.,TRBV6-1,TGTGCCAGCAGTGAATTTGGTCACAGAGTGAACACTGAAGCTTTCTTT,CASSEFGHRVNTEAFF
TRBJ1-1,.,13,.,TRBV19,TGTGCCAGTAGTATAGGAGAGAACACTGAAGCTTTCTTT,CASSIGENTEAFF
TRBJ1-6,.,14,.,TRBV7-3,TGTGCCAGCAGCTTCGGAGTTGGTGGTTCACCCCTCCACTTT,CASSFGVGGSPLHF
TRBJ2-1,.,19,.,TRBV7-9,TGTGCCAGCAGCCACCCGAAAGCCGTCGGCCCTGAGTTCATCAATGAGCAGTTCTTC,CASSHPKAVGPEFINEQFF
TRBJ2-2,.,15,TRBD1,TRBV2,TGTGCCAGCAGGCTCCGGGACAGGCGGGCCGGGGAGCTGTTTTTT,CASRLRDRRAGELFF
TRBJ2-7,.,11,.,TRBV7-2,TGTGCCAGCAGCTTATCCCACGAGCAGTACTTC,CASSLSHEQYF
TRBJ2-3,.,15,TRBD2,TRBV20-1,TGCAGTGCTAGTAAGAGACTAGCGTTAGCAGATACGCAGTATTTT,CSASKRLALADTQYF
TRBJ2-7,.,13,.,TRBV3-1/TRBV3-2,TGTGCCAGCAGCCAAGATCGGGTCGGCGAGCAGTACTTC,CASSQDRVGEQYF
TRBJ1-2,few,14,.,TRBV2,TGTGCCAGCAGTCTAAAGGTACACAGCGGGGGCTACACCTTC,CASSLKVHSGGYTF
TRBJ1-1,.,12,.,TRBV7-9,TGTGCCAGCAGCTCCTCCGGGACGCAGGCTTTCTTT,CASSSSGTQAFF
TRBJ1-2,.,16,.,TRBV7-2,TGTGCCAGCAGCTTAGCGCATGGGGGATCTAACTATGGCTACACCTTC,CASSLAHGGSNYGYTF
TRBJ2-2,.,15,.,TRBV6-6,TGTGCCAGCAGCCGGGGGTCGACAGGGATCGGGGAGCTGTTTTTT,CASSRGSTGIGELFF
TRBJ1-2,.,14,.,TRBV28,TGTGCCAGCAGACTCCAGGGACTGCCCTATGGCTACACCTTC,CASRLQGLPYGYTF
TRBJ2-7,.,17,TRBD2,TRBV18,TGTGCCAGCTCACCACGTCCCGGTAGCGGGACTTCCTACGAGCAGTACTTC,CASSPRPGSGTSYEQYF
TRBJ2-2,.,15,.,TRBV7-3,TGTGCCAGCAGCTTAGGCGGACATGGGACCGGGGAGCTGTTTTTT,CASSLGGHGTGELFF
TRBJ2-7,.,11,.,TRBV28,TGTGCCACCGTTGCTCGGTACGAGCAGTACTTC,CATVARYEQYF
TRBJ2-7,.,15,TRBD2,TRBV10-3,TGTGCCATCAGTGACCCCACTAGCGGCACCTACGAGCAGTACTTC,CAISDPTSGTYEQYF
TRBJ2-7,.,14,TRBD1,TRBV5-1,TGCGCCAGCTCAGGGGACAGCGCCGACTACGAGCAGTACTTC,CASSGDSADYEQYF
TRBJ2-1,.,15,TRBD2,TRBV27,TGTGCCAGCAGCCATAGGGGAGGGCCTAAGAATGAGCAGTTCTTC,CASSHRGGPKNEQFF
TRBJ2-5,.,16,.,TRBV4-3,TGCGCCAGCAGCCAAGGAGCCAACCTCCCCCAAGAGACCCAGTACTTC,CASSQGANLPQETQYF
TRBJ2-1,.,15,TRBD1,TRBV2,TGTGCCAGCAGCGCAGACAGGGGTTCCTACAATGAGCAGTTCTTC,CASSADRGSYNEQFF
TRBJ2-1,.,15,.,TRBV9,TGTGCCAGCAGCCAAACTAGGATACCCTACAATGAGCAGTTCTTC,CASSQTRIPYNEQFF
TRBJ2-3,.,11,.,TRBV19,TGTGCCAGTAGGACAGACGATACGCAGTATTTT,CASRTDDTQYF
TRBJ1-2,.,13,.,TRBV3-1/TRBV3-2,TGTGCCAGCAGCCCCGGGAGCCTCTATGGCTACACCTTC,CASSPGSLYGYTF
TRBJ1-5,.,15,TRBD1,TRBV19,TGTGCCAGTGGACAGGGCTTAGGGGGGGGGCAGCCCCAGCATTTT,CASGQGLGGGQPQHF
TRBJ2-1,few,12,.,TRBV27,TGTGCCAGCAGCTTTGGGGGTAATGAGCAGTTCTTC,CASSFGGNEQFF
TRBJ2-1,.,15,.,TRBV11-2,TGTGCCAGCAGCTTAAAGCCAGGGGTAAACAATGAGCAGTTCTTC,CASSLKPGVNNEQFF
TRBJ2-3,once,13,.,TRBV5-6,TGTGCCAGCAGCTTACGACCCGGGGATACGCAGTATTTT,CASSLRPGDTQYF
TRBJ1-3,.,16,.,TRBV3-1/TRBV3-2,TGTGCCAGCAGCCTCGCACCCGGGCACTCTGGAAACACCATATATTTT,CASSLAPGHSGNTIYF
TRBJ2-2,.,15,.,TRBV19,TGTGCCAGTAGTACGGGACTGCGGCTCACCGGGGAGCTGTTTTTT,CASSTGLRLTGELFF
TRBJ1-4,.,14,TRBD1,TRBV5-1,TGCGCCAGCAGCTTGGGACAGGGGGTAGAAAAACTGTTTTTT,CASSLGQGVEKLFF
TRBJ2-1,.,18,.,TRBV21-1,TGTGCCAGCAGCAAAGAGCCTAAGGGGCCAAGTCCCCCCAATGAGCAGTTCTTC,CASSKEPKGPSPPNEQFF
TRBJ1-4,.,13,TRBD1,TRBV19,TGTGCCAGCAACAGGGGCACTAATGAAAAACTGTTTTTT,CASNRGTNEKLFF
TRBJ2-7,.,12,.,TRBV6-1,TGTGCCAGCAGCGGTATCCGCCATCCCCAGTACTTC,CASSGIRHPQYF